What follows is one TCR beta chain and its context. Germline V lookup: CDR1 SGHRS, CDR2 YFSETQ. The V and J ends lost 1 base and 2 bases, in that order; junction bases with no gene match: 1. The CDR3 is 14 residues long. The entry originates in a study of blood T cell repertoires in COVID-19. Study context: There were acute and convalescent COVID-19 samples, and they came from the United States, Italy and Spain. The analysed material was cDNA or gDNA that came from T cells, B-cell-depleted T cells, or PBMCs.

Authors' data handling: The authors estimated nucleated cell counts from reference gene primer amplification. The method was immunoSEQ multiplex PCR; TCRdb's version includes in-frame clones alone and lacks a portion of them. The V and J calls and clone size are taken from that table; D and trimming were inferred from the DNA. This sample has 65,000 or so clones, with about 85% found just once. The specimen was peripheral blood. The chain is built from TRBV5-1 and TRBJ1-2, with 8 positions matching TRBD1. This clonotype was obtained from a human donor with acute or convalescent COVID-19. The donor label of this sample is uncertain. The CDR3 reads CASSLSGGNYGYTF. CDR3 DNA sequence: TGCGCCAGCAGCTTGTCAGGGGGCAACTATGGCTACACCTTC.